The rows below give T cell receptor beta chains drawn from one sample of a study of blood T cell repertoires in COVID-19. The data were produced by immunoSEQ multiplex PCR, yet TCRdb's version contains in-frame clones alone and is incomplete. This sample has 200,000 to 250,000 clones, with around 84% found just once. Sequenced sample: peripheral blood. These receptors were taken from a man aged 25 to 40 with active or convalescent COVID-19. Each CDR3 is given with its conserved first and last residue. The order of the fields is J gene, CDR3 length, clone size, D gene, V gene, CDR3 protein, CDR3 DNA. A D gene is named only where the DNA matches it firmly. The size field is filled for only some rows; it gives once, few, many or a size class.

j_call: TRBJ1-5
cdr3_length: 15
clone_size: once
d_call: .
v_call: TRBV5-6
cdr3_aa: CASSLGGDGNQPQHF
cdr3_nt: TGTGCCAGCAGCCTGGGGGGGGATGGCAATCAGCCCCAGCATTTT

j_call: TRBJ1-6
cdr3_length: 14
clone_size: .
d_call: .
v_call: TRBV3-1/TRBV3-2
cdr3_aa: CASSRTRGNSPLHF
cdr3_nt: TGTGCCAGCAGCCGAACTCGGGGGAATTCACCCCTCCACTTT

j_call: TRBJ1-1
cdr3_length: 13
clone_size: .
d_call: .
v_call: TRBV24-1
cdr3_aa: CATCPGEGTEAFF
cdr3_nt: TGTGCCACCTGCCCGGGGGAGGGCACTGAAGCTTTCTTT

j_call: TRBJ1-1
cdr3_length: 16
clone_size: .
d_call: .
v_call: TRBV7-2
cdr3_aa: CASSLGQPEGDTEAFF
cdr3_nt: TGTGCCAGCAGCTTAGGTCAGCCAGAAGGGGACACTGAAGCTTTCTTT

j_call: TRBJ2-1
cdr3_length: 15
clone_size: .
d_call: TRBD2
v_call: TRBV4-3
cdr3_aa: CASSPGLAAYNEQFF
cdr3_nt: TGCGCCAGCAGCCCGGGACTAGCGGCTTACAATGAGCAGTTCTTC

j_call: TRBJ1-1
cdr3_length: 14
clone_size: .
d_call: TRBD1
v_call: TRBV3-1/TRBV3-2
cdr3_aa: CASSQQGAKAEAFF
cdr3_nt: TGTGCCAGCAGCCAACAGGGGGCGAAGGCTGAAGCTTTCTTT

j_call: TRBJ1-1
cdr3_length: 14
clone_size: .
d_call: TRBD1
v_call: TRBV6-6
cdr3_aa: CASRLDRGGTEAFF
cdr3_nt: TGTGCCAGCAGACTGGACAGGGGTGGGACTGAAGCTTTCTTT

j_call: TRBJ1-1
cdr3_length: 14
clone_size: once
d_call: TRBD1
v_call: TRBV6-5
cdr3_aa: CASTGQGGPAEAFF
cdr3_nt: TGTGCCAGCACGGGACAGGGGGGTCCCGCTGAAGCTTTCTTT

j_call: TRBJ1-5
cdr3_length: 15
clone_size: .
d_call: .
v_call: TRBV4-3
cdr3_aa: CASSQDRFPDQPQHF
cdr3_nt: TGCGCCAGCAGCCAAGATCGGTTTCCTGATCAGCCCCAGCATTTT

j_call: TRBJ1-1
cdr3_length: 15
clone_size: once
d_call: .
v_call: TRBV11-2
cdr3_aa: CASSLEGKGKGEAFF
cdr3_nt: TGTGCCAGCAGCTTAGAGGGCAAAGGAAAAGGTGAAGCTTTCTTT

j_call: TRBJ2-3
cdr3_length: 15
clone_size: .
d_call: TRBD2
v_call: TRBV6-4
cdr3_aa: CASSPTTSGAGTQYF
cdr3_nt: TGTGCCAGCAGCCCGACGACTAGCGGGGCGGGTACGCAGTATTTT

j_call: TRBJ2-7
cdr3_length: 16
clone_size: .
d_call: TRBD2
v_call: TRBV19
cdr3_aa: CASSETSGSKAYEQYF
cdr3_nt: TGTGCCAGTAGTGAAACTAGCGGGAGTAAGGCCTACGAGCAGTACTTC

j_call: TRBJ2-3
cdr3_length: 15
clone_size: .
d_call: TRBD2
v_call: TRBV19
cdr3_aa: CASSIVLAGTDTQYF
cdr3_nt: TGTGCCAGTAGTATAGTCCTAGCGGGCACAGATACGCAGTATTTT

j_call: TRBJ1-1
cdr3_length: 14
clone_size: .
d_call: .
v_call: TRBV2
cdr3_aa: CASSGMYRNTEAFF
cdr3_nt: TGTGCCAGCAGTGGTATGTATAGGAACACTGAAGCTTTCTTT

j_call: TRBJ1-1
cdr3_length: 13
clone_size: .
d_call: .
v_call: TRBV19
cdr3_aa: CASSTASGSEAFF
cdr3_nt: TGTGCCAGTAGTACTGCGTCAGGCTCTGAAGCTTTCTTT

j_call: TRBJ1-1
cdr3_length: 14
clone_size: few
d_call: .
v_call: TRBV7-9
cdr3_aa: CASSPWGGDTEAFF
cdr3_nt: TGTGCCAGCAGCCCTTGGGGAGGGGACACTGAAGCTTTCTTT

j_call: TRBJ2-6
cdr3_length: 18
clone_size: .
d_call: TRBD1
v_call: TRBV7-9
cdr3_aa: CASSLAGTGPSGANVLTF
cdr3_nt: TGTGCCAGCAGCTTAGCGGGGACAGGACCCTCTGGGGCCAACGTCCTGACTTTC

j_call: TRBJ1-4
cdr3_length: 11
clone_size: .
d_call: .
v_call: TRBV7-6
cdr3_aa: CASSFREKLFF
cdr3_nt: TGTGCCAGCAGCTTTCGGGAAAAACTGTTTTTT

j_call: TRBJ1-1
cdr3_length: 15
clone_size: .
d_call: TRBD1
v_call: TRBV6-1
cdr3_aa: CASSTDRGWDTEAFF
cdr3_nt: TGTGCCAGCAGTACTGACAGGGGATGGGACACTGAAGCTTTCTTT

j_call: TRBJ1-5
cdr3_length: 12
clone_size: .
d_call: .
v_call: TRBV18
cdr3_aa: CASSSGGQPQHF
cdr3_nt: TGTGCCAGCTCTTCGGGGGGTCAGCCCCAGCATTTT

j_call: TRBJ1-1
cdr3_length: 12
clone_size: .
d_call: .
v_call: TRBV28
cdr3_aa: CASRGGLTEAFF
cdr3_nt: TGTGCCAGCCGGGGGGGCCTGACTGAAGCTTTCTTT

j_call: TRBJ2-7
cdr3_length: 15
clone_size: .
d_call: .
v_call: TRBV4-2
cdr3_aa: CASSQAASTGYEQYF
cdr3_nt: TGTGCCAGCAGCCAAGCCGCTAGCACCGGCTACGAGCAGTACTTC

j_call: TRBJ1-5
cdr3_length: 13
clone_size: .
d_call: .
v_call: TRBV28
cdr3_aa: CASSNTGPRPQHF
cdr3_nt: TGTGCCAGCAGTAACACAGGGCCTCGGCCCCAGCATTTT

j_call: TRBJ1-1
cdr3_length: 14
clone_size: .
d_call: .
v_call: TRBV5-4
cdr3_aa: CASSLEVGAFRPFF
cdr3_nt: TGTGCCAGCAGCTTGGAGGTGGGGGCGTTTCGTCCATTCTTT

j_call: TRBJ2-2
cdr3_length: 18
clone_size: .
d_call: TRBD2
v_call: TRBV4-1
cdr3_aa: CASSPKHALAGGSGELFF
cdr3_nt: TGCGCCAGCAGCCCCAAGCACGCGCTAGCGGGAGGAAGCGGGGAGCTGTTTTTT

j_call: TRBJ2-3
cdr3_length: 14
clone_size: .
d_call: TRBD2
v_call: TRBV27
cdr3_aa: CASSFKRESDTQYF
cdr3_nt: TGTGCCAGCAGTTTCAAGCGGGAGAGCGATACGCAGTATTTT

j_call: TRBJ2-3
cdr3_length: 15
clone_size: .
d_call: .
v_call: TRBV11-2
cdr3_aa: CASSQGGLTTDTQYF
cdr3_nt: TGTGCCAGCAGCCAGGGGGGCCTAACCACAGATACGCAGTATTTT

j_call: TRBJ1-5
cdr3_length: 13
clone_size: .
d_call: TRBD1
v_call: TRBV30
cdr3_aa: CAWDRGLGQPQHF
cdr3_nt: TGTGCCTGGGACAGGGGGCTTGGTCAGCCCCAGCATTTT

j_call: TRBJ1-4
cdr3_length: 14
clone_size: .
d_call: TRBD1
v_call: TRBV3-1/TRBV3-2
cdr3_aa: CASSQGGGQGRLFF
cdr3_nt: TGTGCCAGCAGCCAAGGGGGTGGACAGGGGAGACTGTTTTTT

j_call: TRBJ2-7
cdr3_length: 15
clone_size: .
d_call: TRBD2
v_call: TRBV6-2/TRBV6-3
cdr3_aa: CASSSISGSLYEQYF
cdr3_nt: TGTGCCAGCAGTTCAATTAGCGGGAGTCTCTACGAGCAGTACTTC

j_call: TRBJ2-3
cdr3_length: 18
clone_size: few
d_call: TRBD2
v_call: TRBV3-1/TRBV3-2
cdr3_aa: CASSQVGLLAGRGDTQYF
cdr3_nt: TGTGCCAGCAGCCAAGTGGGACTACTAGCGGGGAGGGGAGATACGCAGTATTTT

j_call: TRBJ2-1
cdr3_length: 15
clone_size: .
d_call: TRBD2
v_call: TRBV19
cdr3_aa: CASSSSGKSENEQFF
cdr3_nt: TGTGCCAGTTCCTCTAGCGGGAAGTCGGAGAATGAGCAGTTCTTC

j_call: TRBJ2-7
cdr3_length: 15
clone_size: .
d_call: .
v_call: TRBV30
cdr3_aa: CAWSVDRTNTYEQYF
cdr3_nt: TGTGCCTGGAGTGTAGATAGGACAAACACCTACGAGCAGTACTTC

j_call: TRBJ1-2
cdr3_length: 14
clone_size: .
d_call: .
v_call: TRBV7-9
cdr3_aa: CASSLFQVNYGYTF
cdr3_nt: TGTGCCAGCAGCTTATTTCAGGTTAACTATGGCTACACCTTC

j_call: TRBJ2-3
cdr3_length: 13
clone_size: .
d_call: .
v_call: TRBV5-4
cdr3_aa: CASSRGGVDTQYF
cdr3_nt: TGTGCCAGCAGTAGGGGGGGGGTCGATACGCAGTATTTT

j_call: TRBJ2-7
cdr3_length: 13
clone_size: .
d_call: .
v_call: TRBV27
cdr3_aa: CASARGSSYEQYF
cdr3_nt: TGTGCCAGTGCGCGGGGAAGCTCCTACGAGCAGTACTTC

j_call: TRBJ1-1
cdr3_length: 18
clone_size: .
d_call: .
v_call: TRBV10-1
cdr3_aa: CASRPSLPMGGGRTEAFF
cdr3_nt: TGCGCCAGCAGACCCTCTCTCCCCATGGGGGGGGGCAGGACTGAAGCTTTCTTT

j_call: TRBJ2-5
cdr3_length: 16
clone_size: .
d_call: TRBD2
v_call: TRBV2
cdr3_aa: CASSIVPGLAEETQYF
cdr3_nt: TGTGCCAGCAGTATAGTCCCGGGACTAGCGGAAGAGACCCAGTACTTC

j_call: TRBJ1-6
cdr3_length: 16
clone_size: once
d_call: .
v_call: TRBV4-1
cdr3_aa: CASSPEGGVGNSPLHF
cdr3_nt: TGCGCCAGCAGCCCGGAGGGAGGGGTAGGTAATTCACCCCTCCACTTT

j_call: TRBJ1-1
cdr3_length: 15
clone_size: .
d_call: TRBD1
v_call: TRBV4-3
cdr3_aa: CASSQDINRGTEAFF
cdr3_nt: TGCGCCAGCAGCCAAGACATTAACAGGGGCACTGAAGCTTTCTTT

j_call: TRBJ2-1
cdr3_length: 16
clone_size: .
d_call: TRBD2
v_call: TRBV11-1
cdr3_aa: CASSGWTSGRNNEQFF
cdr3_nt: TGTGCCAGCAGCGGGTGGACTAGCGGGCGGAACAATGAGCAGTTCTTC

j_call: TRBJ2-3
cdr3_length: 11
clone_size: .
d_call: .
v_call: TRBV16
cdr3_aa: CASSPADTQYF
cdr3_nt: TGTGCCAGCAGCCCGGCAGATACGCAGTATTTT

j_call: TRBJ1-2
cdr3_length: 13
clone_size: .
d_call: .
v_call: TRBV10-2
cdr3_aa: CASSEDRLFAYTF
cdr3_nt: TGCGCCAGCAGTGAAGACAGGCTGTTTGCCTACACCTTC

j_call: TRBJ1-1
cdr3_length: 13
clone_size: .
d_call: .
v_call: TRBV5-5
cdr3_aa: CASSLAGVTEAFF
cdr3_nt: TGTGCCAGCAGCTTGGCAGGGGTGACTGAAGCTTTCTTT

j_call: TRBJ1-6
cdr3_length: 14
clone_size: once
d_call: .
v_call: TRBV7-9
cdr3_aa: CASSLAGGNSPLHF
cdr3_nt: TGTGCCAGCAGCTTAGCTGGCGGGAATTCACCCCTCCACTTT

j_call: TRBJ2-5
cdr3_length: 15
clone_size: .
d_call: .
v_call: TRBV11-2
cdr3_aa: CASSDLQGFRKTQYF
cdr3_nt: TGTGCCAGCAGCGACCTACAGGGATTTCGGAAGACCCAGTACTTC

j_call: TRBJ2-1
cdr3_length: 15
clone_size: .
d_call: TRBD2
v_call: TRBV15
cdr3_aa: CATMPGTSGGNEQFF
cdr3_nt: TGTGCCACCATGCCCGGGACTAGCGGGGGCAATGAGCAGTTCTTC